These 6 T cell receptor beta chains originate from one sample sequenced in a study of T cell repertoires in cytomegalovirus infection. Each CDR3 protein is one row after TCRdb ran MiXCR on the reads. The sample has about 330,000 distinct CDR3 sequences, about 35% seen once. Their cognate antigens are unknown. The sample in question was cultured PBMCs, obtained from culture after CMV antigen stimulation. Every receptor here comes from a human donor in good health (CMV status not recorded). Some clones in this sample may be carry-over from other donors' samples.

By share, this clonotype counts as large (0.1 to 1%). The V call is TRBV7-2, the J call TRBJ2-3, with 8 bases lining up with TRBD2. V lost 4 bases, J lost 6 bases, and 9 bases stayed unmatched. The CDR3 totals 15 residues. CDR1 is SGHTA, CDR2 FQGNSA, per germline. As DNA, the CDR3 is TGTGCCAGCAGCTACTCACGGGAGGGTTGGGATACGCAGTATTTT. It is translated as CASSYSREGWDTQYF.

The chain joins TRBV12-3 or TRBV12-4 to TRBJ2-7, with TRBD2 matching over 10 bases. J lost 7 bases, V lost 3 bases, and 6 bases had no gene match. The CDR3 sequence is 14 residues long. Here the CDR3 reads CASSFPSGRLEQYV. The CDR3 DNA follows: TGTGCCAGCAGTTTTCCTAGCGGGAGACTAGAGCAGTACGTC.

This chain links TRBV19 with TRBJ2-2; no clear D. V lost 4 bases and J 4 bases, leaving 7 bases between the germline ends. Germline-derived CDR1 and CDR2 are LNHDA and SQIVND (reference sequence). CDR3 size: 13 residues. The CDR3 protein is CASSRGLTGELFF. For the CDR3, the DNA is TGTGCCAGTAGTAGAGGCCTCACCGGGGAGCTGTTTTTT. Using reference TRBV19 and TRBJ2-2 for the parts outside the CDR3, the full variable domain is DGGITQSPKYLFRKEGQNVTLSCEQNLNHDAMYWYRQDPGQGLRLIYYSQIVNDFQKGDIAEGYSVSREKKESFPLTVTSAQKNPTAFYLCASSRGLTGELFFGEGSRLTVL.

On this clonotype: Germline is not matched at one junction end, which may reflect a read error. The J gene is TRBJ1-1, the V gene TRBV7-6, with TRBD1 identical over 9 bases. The CDR3 length is 14 residues. Germline V gene data show CDR1 as SGHVS and CDR2 as FNYEAQ. The DNA of the CDR3 is TGTGCCAACAGCTTAGCGGGACAGGGCGACCAAGCTTTCTTT. Protein product: CANSLAGQGDQAFF.

The V gene is TRBV5-6, the J gene TRBJ2-1; 11 nucleotides align to TRBD2. Germline assignment: CDR1 SGHDT and CDR2 YYEEEE. With 5 bases clipped from V and 7 bases from J, the junction kept 11 bases outside the gene matches. This CDR3 region has 16 residues. CDR3 sequence reads: CASSTPGTSGGNEQFF. The CDR3 region has the DNA TGTGCCAGCAGTACGCCCGGGACTAGCGGCGGGAATGAGCAGTTCTTC.

V usage is TRBV28 and J usage is TRBJ2-5; 9 positions match TRBD2. V gave up 6 bases and J gave up 4 bases; unmatched junction bases: 3. Germline CDR1 reads MDHEN; CDR2 reads SYDVKM. The CDR3 contains 13 residues. The CDR3 loop reads CASRRGLAETQYF. The CDR3 DNA follows: TGTGCCAGCAGAAGGGGACTAGCAGAGACCCAGTACTTC.